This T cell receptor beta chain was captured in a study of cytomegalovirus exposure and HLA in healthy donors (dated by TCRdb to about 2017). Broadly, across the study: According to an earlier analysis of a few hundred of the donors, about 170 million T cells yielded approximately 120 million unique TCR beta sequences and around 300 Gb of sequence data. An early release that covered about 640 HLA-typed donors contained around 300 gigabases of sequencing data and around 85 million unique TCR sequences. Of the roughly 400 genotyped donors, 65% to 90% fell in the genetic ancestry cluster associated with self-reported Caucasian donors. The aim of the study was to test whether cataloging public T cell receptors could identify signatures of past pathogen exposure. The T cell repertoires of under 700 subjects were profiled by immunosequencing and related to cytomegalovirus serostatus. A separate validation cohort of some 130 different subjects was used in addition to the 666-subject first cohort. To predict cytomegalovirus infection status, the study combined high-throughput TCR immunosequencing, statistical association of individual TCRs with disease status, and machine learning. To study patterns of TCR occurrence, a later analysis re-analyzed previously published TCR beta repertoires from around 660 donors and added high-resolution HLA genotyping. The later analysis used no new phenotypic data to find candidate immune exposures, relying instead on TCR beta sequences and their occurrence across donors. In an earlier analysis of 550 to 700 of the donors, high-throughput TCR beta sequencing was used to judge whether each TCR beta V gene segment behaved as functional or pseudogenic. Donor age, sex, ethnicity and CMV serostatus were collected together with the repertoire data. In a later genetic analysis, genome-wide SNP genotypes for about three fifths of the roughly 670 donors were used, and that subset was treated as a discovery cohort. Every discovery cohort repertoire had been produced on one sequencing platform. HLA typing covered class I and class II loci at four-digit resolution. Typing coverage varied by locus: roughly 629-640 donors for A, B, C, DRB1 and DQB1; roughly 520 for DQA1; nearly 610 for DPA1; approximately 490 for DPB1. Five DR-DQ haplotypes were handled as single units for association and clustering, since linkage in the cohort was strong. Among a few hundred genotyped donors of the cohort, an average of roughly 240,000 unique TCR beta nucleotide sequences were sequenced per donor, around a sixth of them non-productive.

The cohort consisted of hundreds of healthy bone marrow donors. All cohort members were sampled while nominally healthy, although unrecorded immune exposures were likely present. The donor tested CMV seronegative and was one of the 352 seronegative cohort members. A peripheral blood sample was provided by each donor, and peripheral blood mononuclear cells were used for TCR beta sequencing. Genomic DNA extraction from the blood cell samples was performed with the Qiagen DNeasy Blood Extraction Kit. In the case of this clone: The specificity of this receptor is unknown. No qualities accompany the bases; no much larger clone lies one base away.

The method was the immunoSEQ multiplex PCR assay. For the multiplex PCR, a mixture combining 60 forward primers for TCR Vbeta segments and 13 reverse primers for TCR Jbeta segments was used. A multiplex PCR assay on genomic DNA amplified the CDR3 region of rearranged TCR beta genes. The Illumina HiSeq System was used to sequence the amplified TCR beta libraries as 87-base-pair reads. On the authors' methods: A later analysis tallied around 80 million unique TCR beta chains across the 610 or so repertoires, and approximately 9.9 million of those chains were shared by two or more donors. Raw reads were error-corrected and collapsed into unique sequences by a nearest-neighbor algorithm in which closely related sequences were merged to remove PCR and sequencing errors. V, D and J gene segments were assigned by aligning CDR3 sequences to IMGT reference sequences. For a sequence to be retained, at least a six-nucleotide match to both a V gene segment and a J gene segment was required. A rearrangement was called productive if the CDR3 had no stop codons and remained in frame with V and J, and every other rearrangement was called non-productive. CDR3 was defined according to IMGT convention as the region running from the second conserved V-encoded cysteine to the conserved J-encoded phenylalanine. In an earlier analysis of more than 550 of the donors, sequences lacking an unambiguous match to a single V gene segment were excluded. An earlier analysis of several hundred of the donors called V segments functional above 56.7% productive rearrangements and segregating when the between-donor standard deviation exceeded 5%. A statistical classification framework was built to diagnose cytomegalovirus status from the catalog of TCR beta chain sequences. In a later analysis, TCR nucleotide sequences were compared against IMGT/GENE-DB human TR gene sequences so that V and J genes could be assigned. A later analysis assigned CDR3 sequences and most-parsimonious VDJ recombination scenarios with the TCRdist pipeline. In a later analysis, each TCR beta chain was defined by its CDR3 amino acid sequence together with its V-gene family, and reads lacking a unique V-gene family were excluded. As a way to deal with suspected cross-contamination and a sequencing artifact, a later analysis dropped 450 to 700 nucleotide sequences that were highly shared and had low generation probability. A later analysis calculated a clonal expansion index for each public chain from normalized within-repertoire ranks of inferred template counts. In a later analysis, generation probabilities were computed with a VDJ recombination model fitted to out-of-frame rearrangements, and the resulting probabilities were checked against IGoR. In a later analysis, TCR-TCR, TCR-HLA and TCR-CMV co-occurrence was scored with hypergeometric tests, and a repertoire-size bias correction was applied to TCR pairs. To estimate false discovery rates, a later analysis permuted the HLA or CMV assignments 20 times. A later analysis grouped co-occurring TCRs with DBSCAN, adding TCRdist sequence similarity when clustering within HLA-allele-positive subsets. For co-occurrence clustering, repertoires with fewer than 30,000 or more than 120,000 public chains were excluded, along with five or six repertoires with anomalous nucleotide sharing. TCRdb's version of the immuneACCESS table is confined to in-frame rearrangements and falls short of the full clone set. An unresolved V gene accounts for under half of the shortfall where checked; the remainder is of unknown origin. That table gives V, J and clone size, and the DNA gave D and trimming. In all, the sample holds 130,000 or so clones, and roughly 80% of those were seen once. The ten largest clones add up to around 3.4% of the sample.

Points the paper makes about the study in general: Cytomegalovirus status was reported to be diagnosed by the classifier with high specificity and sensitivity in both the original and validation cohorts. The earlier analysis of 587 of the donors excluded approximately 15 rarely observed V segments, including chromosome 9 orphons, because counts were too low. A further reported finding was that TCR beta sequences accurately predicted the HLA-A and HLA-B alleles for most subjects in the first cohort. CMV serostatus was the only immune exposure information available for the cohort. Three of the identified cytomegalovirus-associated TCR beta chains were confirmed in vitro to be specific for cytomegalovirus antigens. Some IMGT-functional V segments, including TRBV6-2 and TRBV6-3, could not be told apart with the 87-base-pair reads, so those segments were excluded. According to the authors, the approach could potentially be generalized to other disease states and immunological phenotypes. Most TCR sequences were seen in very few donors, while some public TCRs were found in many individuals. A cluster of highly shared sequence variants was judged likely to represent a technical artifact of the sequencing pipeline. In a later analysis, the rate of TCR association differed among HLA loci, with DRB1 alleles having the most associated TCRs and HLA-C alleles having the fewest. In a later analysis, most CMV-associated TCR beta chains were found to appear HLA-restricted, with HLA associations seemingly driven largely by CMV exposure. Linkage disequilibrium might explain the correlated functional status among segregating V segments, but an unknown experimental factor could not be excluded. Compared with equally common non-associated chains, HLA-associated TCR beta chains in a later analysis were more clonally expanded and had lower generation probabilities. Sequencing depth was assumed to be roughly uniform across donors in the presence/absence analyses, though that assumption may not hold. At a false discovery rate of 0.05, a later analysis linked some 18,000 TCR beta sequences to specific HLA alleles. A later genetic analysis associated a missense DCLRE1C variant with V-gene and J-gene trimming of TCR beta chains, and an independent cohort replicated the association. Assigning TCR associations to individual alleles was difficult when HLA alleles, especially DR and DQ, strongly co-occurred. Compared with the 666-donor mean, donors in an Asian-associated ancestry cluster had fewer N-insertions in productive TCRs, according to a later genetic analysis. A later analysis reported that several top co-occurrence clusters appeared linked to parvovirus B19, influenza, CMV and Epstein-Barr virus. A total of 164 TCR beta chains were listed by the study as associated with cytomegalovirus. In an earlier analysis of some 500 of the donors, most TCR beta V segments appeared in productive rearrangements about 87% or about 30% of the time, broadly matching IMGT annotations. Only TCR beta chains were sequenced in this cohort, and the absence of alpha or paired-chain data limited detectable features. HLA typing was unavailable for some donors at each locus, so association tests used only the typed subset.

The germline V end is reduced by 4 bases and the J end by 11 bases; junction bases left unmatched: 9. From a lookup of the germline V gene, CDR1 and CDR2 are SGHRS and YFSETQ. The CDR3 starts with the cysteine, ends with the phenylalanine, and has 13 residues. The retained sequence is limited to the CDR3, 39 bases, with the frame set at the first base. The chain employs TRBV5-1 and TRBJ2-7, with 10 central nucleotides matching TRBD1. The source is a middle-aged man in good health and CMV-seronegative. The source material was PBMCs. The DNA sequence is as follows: TGCGCCAGCAGCGGGGGACAGGGGTATCCGGAGTACTTC. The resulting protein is CASSGGQGYPEYF.